This T cell receptor (beta chain) was captured in a study of cytomegalovirus exposure and HLA in healthy donors. Whole-study findings and limits: DRB1 showed the most TCR associations and HLA-C the fewest in a later analysis, as rates varied by HLA locus. A later analysis reportedly found fewer N-insertions in an Asian-associated ancestry cluster than the roughly 680-donor mean.

It was healthy bone marrow donors who served as donors. Trimming cost V 5 bases and J 2 bases, with 13 bases left between them. CDR1 is SGHTA, CDR2 FQGNSA, per germline. The CDR3 spans 14 residues. This PCR relied on a set of 60 Vbeta primers and 13 Jbeta primers. Using immunoSEQ multiplex PCR, the repertoire was profiled, and TCRdb retains in-frame clones only, with some absent. Among about 130,000 clones listed, about 78% were seen once. Concerning this clone itself: What it binds is not known.

The sequenced material came from PBMCs. The receptor comes from a man aged 45-65 years in good health and CMV-seronegative. The chain links TRBV7-2 to TRBJ2-7, with a weak D call TRBD1 (6 bases). In DNA, the CDR3 is TGTGCCAGCAGCCCGAGACAGGCAGCCTACGAGCAGTACTTC. Translation: CASSPRQAAYEQYF.